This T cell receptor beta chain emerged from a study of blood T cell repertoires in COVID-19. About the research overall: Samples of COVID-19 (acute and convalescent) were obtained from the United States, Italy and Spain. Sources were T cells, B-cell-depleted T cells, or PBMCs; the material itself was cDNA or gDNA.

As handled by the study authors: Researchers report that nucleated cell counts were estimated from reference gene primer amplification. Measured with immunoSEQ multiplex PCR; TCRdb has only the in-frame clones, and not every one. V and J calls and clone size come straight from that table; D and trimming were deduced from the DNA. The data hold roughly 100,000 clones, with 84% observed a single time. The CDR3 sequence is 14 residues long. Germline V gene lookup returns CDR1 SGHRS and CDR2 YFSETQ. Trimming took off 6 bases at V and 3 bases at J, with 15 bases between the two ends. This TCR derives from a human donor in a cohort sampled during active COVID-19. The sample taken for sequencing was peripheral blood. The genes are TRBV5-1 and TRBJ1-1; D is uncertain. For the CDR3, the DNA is TGCGCCAGCAACCCATCCACGGGGTACACTGAAGCTTTCTTT. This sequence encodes CASNPSTGYTEAFF.